The sequence of this T cell receptor (beta chain) was determined in a study of cytomegalovirus exposure and HLA in healthy donors. The wider study: Of all 360 or so donors who were genotyped, roughly 81% belonged to the Caucasian-associated ancestry cluster.

The study's findings and limits: In a later analysis, across HLA loci, associated TCR counts were highest for DRB1, lowest for HLA-C.

Germline CDR1 reads MNHEY; CDR2 reads SMNVEV (reference sequence). The CDR3 has 15 residues. V was pared by 0 bases and J by 3 bases, with 9 bases between. The primer mix had 60 Vbeta and 13 Jbeta primers. The table came from immunoSEQ multiplex PCR; TCRdb's copy has only in-frame clones and leaves some out. Among approximately 100,000 clones listed, around 85% were seen once. A note on this clone: The antigen remains undetermined.

The TCR originated in a man aged 55-75 years in good health and CMV-seronegative. The rearrangement uses TRBV27 and TRBJ1-5; the D gene is possibly TRBD1 (5 bases). Sequencing was performed on PBMCs. In DNA, the CDR3 is TGTGCCAGCAGTTTATCAGGGGCTAACAATCAGCCCCAGCATTTT. Translation gives CASSLSGANNQPQHF.